A single sample gave rise to the 30 T cell receptor beta chains below, sequenced in a study of regulatory T cells in long-lasting Graves disease. Time point reported: persistent/refractory GD, antithyroid drugs over 5 years with positive TRAb. RNA isolated from PBMCs was used to make the TCR library. Researchers made TCR beta libraries by using iRepertoire HTBI primers and running Arm-PCR on CDR3 regions. From the multiplex PCR reads, TCRdb called clonotypes with MiXCR, one entry per CDR3 protein. Among about 420,000 distinct CDR3 sequences, roughly a quarter were seen once, and the ten largest hold approximately 26%. Sequences were derived from peripheral blood mononuclear cells (PBMCs), sampled when the disease was refractory, from a patient treated with antithyroid drugs. The receptors were gathered from a female donor with Graves disease.

The CDR3 sequence: CASSVNVAGAGTGELFF. In nucleotides, the CDR3 is TGTGCCAGCAGCGTAAACGTAGCGGGAGCGGGCACCGGGGAGCTGTTTTTT. The chain has TRBV9 and TRBJ2-2, with 9 nucleotides matching TRBD2. The germline gives CDR1 SGDLS, CDR2 YYNGEE. With V trimmed by 1 base and J by 4 bases, 8 bases remained unmatched. CDR3 length: 17 residues. Together with reference TRBV9 and TRBJ2-2, the CDR3 gives the full variable domain: DSGVTQTPKHLITATGQRVTLRCSPRSGDLSVYWYQQSLDQGLQFLIQYYNGEERAKGNILERFSAQQFPDLHSELNLSSLELGDSALYFCASSVNVAGAGTGELFFGEGSRLTVL.

The rearrangement links TRBV2 to TRBJ1-2, with D perhaps TRBD1 (5 bases). The V end was cut by 3 bases, the J end by 4 bases, with 18 bases between. From germline, CDR1 is SNHLY and CDR2 FYNNEI. This CDR3 is built from 16 residues. The CDR3 region has the DNA TGTGCCAGCAGTGACAGGGCGGTGGAAGCTCGCTATGGCTACACCTTC. This gives the protein CASSDRAVEARYGYTF.

V and J are TRBV3-1 and TRBJ2-7; 7 nucleotides align to TRBD2. The length of the CDR3 is 16 residues. J lost 6 bases, V lost 2 bases, and 13 bases had no gene match. Per the germline V gene, CDR1 is LGHDT and CDR2 is YNNKEL (reference sequence). CDR3 in DNA: TGTGCCAGCAGCCAATACGAAGAGACTAGCAACTTCGAGCAGTACTTC. Translating gives CASSQYEETSNFEQYF.

The gene calls are TRBV5-1 and TRBJ1-1; 7 nucleotides align to TRBD1. Germline trimming cut 4 bases from V and 5 bases from J; bases unmatched to any gene: 5. Germline loops: CDR1 SGHRS, CDR2 YFSETQ. The CDR3 consists of 13 residues. Here the CDR3 reads CASSPTGITEAFF. CDR3 coding DNA: TGCGCCAGCAGCCCGACAGGGATTACTGAAGCTTTCTTT.

J is TRBJ1-2 and V is TRBV27, with 8 bases fitting TRBD1. Germline values: CDR1 MNHEY, CDR2 SMNVEV (reference sequence). V was clipped by 4 bases and J by 7 bases; unmatched bases: 5. The CDR3 loop spans 13 amino acids. The CDR3 region is CASSSDRVGGYTF. The DNA of the CDR3 is TGTGCCAGCAGTTCGGACAGGGTGGGTGGCTACACCTTC.

This clonotype was seen repeatedly, ten times or more. This sequence joins TRBV28 and TRBJ2-5, with 11 bases matching TRBD2. The V gene's germline CDR1 is MDHEN and CDR2 SYDVKM. The J segment lost 4 bases and the V segment lost 4 bases, leaving 8 bases of the junction unmatched. CDR3 size: 16 residues. CDR3 nucleotides: TGTGCCAGCAGTTCTCGACTAGCGGGACCGGGAGAGACCCAGTACTTC. It yields the protein CASSSRLAGPGETQYF. The entire variable domain, with the rest obtained from reference TRBV28 and TRBJ2-5, is as follows: DVKVTQSSRYLVKRTGEKVFLECVQDMDHENMFWYRQDPGLGLRLIYFSYDVKMKEKGDIPEGYSVSREKKERFSLILESASTNQTSMYLCASSSRLAGPGETQYFGPGTRLLVL.

The sample holds many counts of this clonotype. The V gene is TRBV12-3 or TRBV12-4, the J gene TRBJ1-1, with D possibly matching TRBD1 (5 bases). This CDR3 region has 14 residues. The ends were cut back, 5 bases at V and 0 bases at J, with 10 bases in the middle. In DNA form, the CDR3 reads TGTGCCAGCAGTCAGACAGCCGTGAACACTGAAGCTTTCTTT. Translated: CASSQTAVNTEAFF.

The chain links TRBV4-2 to TRBJ2-7; D ambiguous. The CDR3 consists of 16 residues. The germline V gene has CDR1 LGHNA and CDR2 YNFKEQ. V was trimmed by 1 base and J by 6 bases, leaving 19 bases between them. The CDR3 DNA sequence: TGTGCCAGCAGCCAAGCCTTGGGTCACCCTCTGGCCGAGCAGTACTTC. As protein: CASSQALGHPLAEQYF.

This clonotype was picked up a small number of times. The chain joins TRBV5-1 to TRBJ1-1; 7 nucleotides line up with TRBD1. With V trimmed by 0 bases and J by 2 bases, 4 bases remained unmatched. The CDR3 runs to 15 residues. Germline V gene sequence: CDR1 SGHRS, CDR2 YFSETQ. The CDR3 spells CASSLEGTANTEAFF. CDR3 sequence (DNA): TGCGCCAGCAGCTTGGAAGGGACAGCAAACACTGAAGCTTTCTTT.

This clonotype was recorded once. The chain recombines TRBV20-1 with TRBJ1-3; D unresolved. The CDR3 spans 15 residues. Germline V gene sequence: CDR1 DFQATT, CDR2 SNEGSKA (reference sequence). V was cut by 3 bases and J by 4 bases, with 16 bases left in between. CDR3 sequence: CSASVADLTGNTIYF. In nucleotides, the CDR3 is TGCAGTGCTAGTGTAGCCGACCTGACCGGAAACACCATATATTTT.

This clonotype was observed at least ten times. The V call is TRBV2, the J call TRBJ2-4; no reliable D call. CDR3 length equals 14 residues. CDR1 is SNHLY and CDR2 is FYNNEI in the germline V gene. V lost 8 bases and J 1 base, leaving 12 bases between the germline ends. The CDR3 coding sequence is TGTGCCAGCTGGACCGTCGGGGCCAAAAACATTCAGTACTTC. It encodes CASWTVGAKNIQYF.

The sample holds a few counts of this clonotype. The V call is TRBV12-3 or TRBV12-4, the J call TRBJ2-1; D uncertain. Trimming cost V 2 bases and J 10 bases, with 6 bases left between them. This CDR3 is 11 amino acids long. CDR3 bases: TGTGCCAGCAGTTTAATGGGAGAGCAGTTCTTC. Its translation: CASSLMGEQFF.

The chain is built from TRBV28 and TRBJ2-2; 11 nucleotides line up with TRBD1. Per the germline V gene, CDR1 is MDHEN and CDR2 is SYDVKM. The CDR3 consists of 16 residues. V was clipped by 5 bases and J by 4 bases; unmatched bases: 6. The CDR3 here is CASSPGTGGRTGELFF. CDR3 sequence (DNA): TGTGCCAGCAGTCCGGGGACAGGGGGGCGCACCGGGGAGCTGTTTTTT.

This clonotype was found many times. The rearrangement uses TRBV28 and TRBJ2-7, with a possible D match to TRBD2 (5 bases). Germline V gene sequence: CDR1 MDHEN, CDR2 SYDVKM. The CDR3 runs to 16 residues. The ends were cut back, 4 bases at V and 3 bases at J, with 19 bases in the middle. The CDR3 spells CASSSTERSWNYEQYF. The DNA for the CDR3 is TGTGCCAGCAGTTCAACGGAGCGGAGCTGGAACTACGAGCAGTACTTC.

The gene calls are TRBV28 and TRBJ1-2; D ambiguous. The germline V gene has CDR1 MDHEN and CDR2 SYDVKM. V shed 7 bases and J shed 5 bases, with 26 bases lying between them. This CDR3 is 17 amino acids long. In nucleotides, the CDR3 is TGTGCCAGCAATGGGCTGGGAACAGTGAGTGTCGAGTATGGCTACACCTTC. The encoded protein is CASNGLGTVSVEYGYTF.

This clonotype was observed many times. This chain uses TRBV14 with TRBJ2-7, with TRBD1 identical over 7 bases. Trimming cost V 4 bases and J 1 base; bases outside gene matches: 7. This CDR3 comprises 15 residues. Germline CDR1 SGHDN, CDR2 FVKESK. CDR3 DNA: TGTGCCAGCAGCCTCAGACAGGGCCGATCCTACGAGCAGTACTTC. Encoded protein: CASSLRQGRSYEQYF.

The sample holds a few counts of this clonotype. The genes are TRBV7-3 and TRBJ1-1; 7 bases match TRBD1. Germline loops: CDR1 SGHTA, CDR2 FQGTGA. The CDR3 runs 17 residues. V shed 2 bases, J shed 5 bases, and the junction held 14 bases outside the gene matches. Written as DNA, the CDR3 is TGTGCCAGCAGCTTAGTTGCAGGGGGTCGTGGTAGGACTGAAGCTTTCTTT. Encoded protein: CASSLVAGGRGRTEAFF.

The chain uses TRBV6-5 and TRBJ1-1; D remains unclear. V gave up 4 bases and J gave up 3 bases, with 18 bases separating them. Looked up from germline, CDR1 is MNHEY and CDR2 is SVGAGI. There are 16 residues in the CDR3. Here the CDR3 reads CASSSKATLVDTEAFF. CDR3 nucleotides: TGTGCCAGCAGTTCCAAAGCAACGTTAGTGGACACTGAAGCTTTCTTT.

The CDR3 DNA follows: TGTGCCACCTCACAACAGGGGAACAATCAGCCCCAGCATTTT. It is translated as CATSQQGNNQPQHF. The chain couples TRBV24-1 to TRBJ1-5; 7 bases align to TRBD1. V was clipped by 9 bases and J by 3 bases; unmatched bases: 7. The CDR3 contains 14 residues. Looked up from germline, CDR1 is KGHDR and CDR2 is SFDVKD.

This clonotype came up a few times. The chain carries TRBV10-3 and TRBJ2-5; no definite D call. V was pared by 5 bases and J by 5 bases, with 21 bases between. Germline CDR1 ENHRY, CDR2 SYGVKD. The CDR3 covers 16 residues. CDR3 nucleotides: TGTGCCATCAGTCAATATAGGAATCGTAAAGGGGAGACCCAGTACTTC. It is translated as CAISQYRNRKGETQYF.

The CDR3: CASSSAAGELFF. The CDR3 bases are TGTGCCAGCAGCTCTGCAGCCGGGGAGCTGTTTTTT. This chain links TRBV7-9 with TRBJ2-2; D unresolved. From germline, CDR1 is SEHNR and CDR2 FQNEAQ (reference sequence). V lost 4 bases and J 6 bases, leaving 6 bases between the germline ends. The CDR3 runs 12 residues. Drawing the rest from reference TRBV7-9 and TRBJ2-2, the complete variable domain is DTGVSQNPRHKITKRGQNVTFRCDPISEHNRLYWYRQTLGQGPEFLTYFQNEAQLEKSRLLSDRFSAERPKGSFSTLEIQRTEQGDSAMYLCASSSAAGELFFGEGSRLTVL.

This clonotype was detected many times. V is TRBV2 and J is TRBJ2-5; possible D gene TRBD1, 6 bases. The CDR3 extends over 12 amino acids. Germline lookup yields CDR1 SNHLY and CDR2 FYNNEI. With 8 bases removed from V and 3 bases from J, the gap between germline ends came to 10 bases. As DNA, the CDR3 is TGTGCCAGCCGCCGGGACAAAGAGACCCAGTACTTC. It is translated as CASRRDKETQYF.

This clonotype came up a few times. V gene TRBV9 combines with J gene TRBJ1-4, with TRBD1 matching over 7 bases. The CDR3 is made up of 16 amino acids. V lost 3 bases to trimming and J lost 3 bases; unmatched junction nucleotides: 8. Germline CDR1 SGDLS, CDR2 YYNGEE. CDR3 sequence: CASSADRQGSNEKLFF. The CDR3 DNA is TGTGCCAGCAGCGCCGATAGACAGGGTTCTAATGAAAAACTGTTTTTT.

Only one count was recorded for this clonotype. The CDR3 DNA sequence: TGTGCCAGCAGCCAAGGAGATAGGGGACAGAGATTTATTCATTCACCCCTCCACTTT. Protein product: CASSQGDRGQRFIHSPLHF. The rearrangement joins TRBV14 to TRBJ1-6, with 7 bases identical to TRBD1. CDR3 length: 19 amino acids. Per germline, CDR1 SGHDN and CDR2 FVKESK. J was trimmed by 8 bases and V by 1 base; bases with no gene match: 17.

This clonotype was picked up many times. The rearrangement links TRBV2 to TRBJ2-7; 8 bases match TRBD1. The germline CDR1 and CDR2 sequences are SNHLY and FYNNEI. CDR3 length: 14 amino acids. The ends lost 7 bases at V and 6 bases at J; junction bases unmatched: 11. CDR3 residues: CASTIDRGSAEQYF. DNA for the CDR3: TGTGCCAGCACCATAGACAGGGGATCGGCCGAGCAGTACTTC.

The chain uses TRBV5-1 and TRBJ1-4; D gene unclear. Germline V gene sequence: CDR1 SGHRS, CDR2 YFSETQ. This CDR3 spans 14 amino acids. V was cut by 3 bases and J by 8 bases, with 14 bases left in between. CDR3 region: CASSSSAPEEKLFF. CDR3 in DNA: TGCGCCAGCAGCTCGTCAGCTCCCGAGGAAAAACTGTTTTTT.

This clonotype was seen many times. This chain joins TRBV28 and TRBJ2-7, with a tentative D call TRBD2 (6 bases). Germline assignment: CDR1 MDHEN and CDR2 SYDVKM. The CDR3 totals 14 residues. The V end lost 7 bases, the J end lost 5 bases, and 18 bases lay between the germline ends. This chain's CDR3 is CASTAYGRRNEQYF. CDR3 bases: TGTGCCAGCACTGCATACGGGAGAAGGAACGAGCAGTACTTC. The whole variable domain, remainder taken from reference TRBV28 and TRBJ2-7, is DVKVTQSSRYLVKRTGEKVFLECVQDMDHENMFWYRQDPGLGLRLIYFSYDVKMKEKGDIPEGYSVSREKKERFSLILESASTNQTSMYLCASTAYGRRNEQYFGPGTRLTVT.

This clonotype was observed a few times. The gene calls are TRBV5-5 and TRBJ2-7; 14 bases line up with TRBD2. V shed 2 bases and J 5 bases; nucleotides not matched to a gene: 12. CDR1 is SGHKS and CDR2 is YYEKEE in the germline V gene (reference sequence). The CDR3 is made up of 18 amino acids. The CDR3 coding sequence is TGTGCCAGCAGCTTAAGGCAGTTGACTAGCGGGAGGGCCCACGAGCAGTACTTC. The encoded protein is CASSLRQLTSGRAHEQYF.

This clonotype was seen more than once but under ten times. CDR3 loop: CASSPIGTSGRSKFF. CDR3 DNA sequence: TGTGCCAGCAGCCCAATCGGGACTAGCGGTAGGAGTAAGTTCTTC. The rearrangement uses TRBV7-2 and TRBJ2-1; 11 nucleotides line up with TRBD2. The CDR3 spans 15 residues. Germline assignment: CDR1 SGHTA and CDR2 FQGNSA. The J segment lost 14 bases and the V segment lost 5 bases, leaving 14 bases of the junction unmatched.

This clonotype occurred many times. This chain uses TRBV29-1 with TRBJ2-7; 7 positions agree with TRBD1. Germline V gene data show CDR1 as SQVTM and CDR2 as ANQGSEA. CDR3 length equals 11 residues. Unmatched junction bases numbered 3, after V lost 7 bases and J lost 3 bases. As DNA, the CDR3 is TGCAGCGCCGGGACAGTCTACGAGCAGTACTTC. This codes for CSAGTVYEQYF.